What follows is one T cell receptor beta chain and its context. The antigen remains unidentified. These data originate in a study of T-cell memory formation after mild COVID-19. General observations from the study: Cross-reactive memory apparently joined, as some responding clones appeared in pre-infection memory. SARS-CoV-2 specificity of second-wave clones peaking day 37 was unconfirmed. Mainly in CM and EM were contracting CD4+ clones; CD8+ were in EMRA.

TCRdb called the 5' RACE reads again in MiXCR, with one record for every CDR3 protein. The sample lists some 300,000 distinct CDR3 sequences, 20% to 25% occurring once. V lost 0 bases and J lost 6; bases outside the gene matches: 4. Germline V CDR1 and CDR2: SNHLY, FYNNEI. CDR3 length: 15 amino acids. The material sequenced was PBMCs or a T cell subset sorted from them (not recorded which). This sequence was found in a man between 18 and 29 years old who had mild COVID-19 (a few samples of this study predate the infection). Cell type and time point are not known. V is TRBV2 and J is TRBJ1-4; 7 bases fit TRBD1. The CDR3 DNA reads TGTGCCAGCAGTGAAGCAGGAGGGGGCTATGAAAAACTGTTTTTT. Its protein is CASSEAGGGYEKLFF.